The sequence of this TCR beta chain was determined in a study of shared T cell receptors in the human thymus. This table comes from immunoSEQ multiplex PCR, and its TCRdb copy is limited to in-frame clones, with some not included. The data show some 640,000 clones, 87% seen once. The V segment lost 6 bases and the J segment 1 base; nucleotides outside the gene matches: 5. Germline CDR1 KGHSH, CDR2 LQKENI. The CDR3 covers 14 residues. The same sample was also studied in work on human thymus T cells. From that second work: Corrective heart surgery yielded the resections from which the thymus tissue came.

The chain links TRBV18 to TRBJ2-7, with 8 nucleotides matching TRBD1. The sequencing input was thymocytes. The sequence was collected from a boy under three years old with a congenital heart defect. CDR3 loop: CASSAGTGSYEQYF. The CDR3 region has the DNA TGTGCCAGCTCGGCCGGGACAGGATCCTACGAGCAGTACTTC. Variable domain in full (rest from reference TRBV18 and TRBJ2-7): NAGVMQNPRHLVRRRGQEARLRCSPMKGHSHVYWYRQLPEEGLKFMVYLQKENIIDESGMPKERFSAEFPKEGPSILRIQQVVRGDSAAYFCASSAGTGSYEQYFGPGTRLTVT.